This T cell receptor (beta chain) was profiled in a study of early T cells in non-severe SARS-CoV-2 infection. The germline gives CDR1 SQVTM, CDR2 ANQGSEA. Trimming took 5 bases from V and 6 from J; bases not matched to a gene: 5. The CDR3 has 13 residues. Individual cDNA molecules each received unique molecular identifiers attached to them. TCRdb fed the 5' RACE reads into MiXCR, producing one record per CDR3 protein. In the table there are 30,000 or so distinct CDR3 sequences, 5.5% to 8% of which are singletons. The chain employs TRBV29-1 and TRBJ1-4, with TRBD1 matching over 8 bases. This clonotype was sampled from an adult who was a healthcare worker with PCR-confirmed SARS-CoV-2 infection or an uninfected control (not recorded which). The sequencing input was whole blood. CDR3 in amino acids: CSVLRGPDEKLFF. Written as DNA, the CDR3 is TGCAGCGTTCTCAGGGGGCCGGATGAAAAACTGTTTTTT.